The TCR beta chain under discussion was sequenced for a study of T cells in localized non-small cell lung cancer. Study-wide results and caveats: Appearance in adjacent lung was seen for a median approximately 60 of the top 100 tumor clones. Those with higher blood T cell density had longer overall survival.

The CDR3 runs 14 residues. Looked up from germline, CDR1 is SGHRS and CDR2 is YFSETQ. V shed 4 bases and J shed 0 bases, with 10 bases lying between them. Details on this clone: Its specificity is unknown.

TCRdb's copy holds only in-frame clones and misses some; the assay was immunoSEQ multiplex PCR. This table holds about 74,000 clones, about 88% found once. The chain recombines TRBV5-1 with TRBJ1-2; D is unresolved. The sequence derives from a female donor aged 60 or older with stage I lung adenocarcinoma. Sequencing used peripheral blood, obtained before any cancer treatment. The CDR3, as DNA: TGCGCCAGCAGCCAAGAACGCACTAACTATGGCTACACCTTC. It yields the protein CASSQERTNYGYTF.